The source of this T cell receptor (gamma chain) is a study of Vδ1+ human thymocytes (dated by TCRdb to 2017 to 2018). Describing the broader study: The study characterised mRNA-level TRG and TRD CDR3 repertoires of highly purified Vdelta1+ thymocytes from young children as a data resource. Validation of the multiplex-based CDR3 amplicon strategy against 5'RACE-based CDR3 amplicon generation methods had been performed previously.

Overall results and qualifications from the work: Because no clustering by age or sex was observed, donors were not stratified by these variables in the analyses. Many TRG clonotypes were found to be shared between donors (up to about 7x10^3), whereas TRD repertoires were found to be essentially private (max roughly 100 shared). Even though sort purity was high, roughly 20% of thymic TRD sequences were Vdelta2 (and few were Vdelta3), which was not the case for the peripheral blood Vdelta1+ controls. The authors advised highly purified populations and single-cell validation, since unexpected Vdelta2 sequences could cause misinterpretation of bulk repertoire data. In contrast to oligoclonal peripheral blood repertoires, thymic TRG and TRD repertoires appeared to be highly polyclonal with Gaussian CDR3 length distributions.

In regard to this clone: Its target antigen remains unknown. Nothing much larger sits one base from this clone, and base qualities are not available.

RNA was isolated using the RNeasy mini kit, and reverse transcription was performed with Superscript III. Multiplex PCR was used to generate CDR3 amplicons, with pooled V-gene forward primers and a constant-region reverse primer carrying Illumina adaptor overhangs. Amplicons were gel-purified, then indexed with Nextera index primers over around 8 extra PCR cycles and purified with AMPure XP beads. Libraries were sequenced on an Illumina MiSeq with paired-end 250 bp reads, dual indexing and about 20% PhiX spike-in. The authors' analysis ran thus. FastQC was used to quality check the reads, while ea-utils fastq-join merged the TRG read pairs. Annotation of sequences was performed with IMGT/HighV-QUEST, only productive sequences with unambiguous V-gene assignment were retained, and clonotypes were defined by identical CDR3 sequence. VDJtools 1.1.1, tcR 2.2.3, Treemap and vegan Shannon diversity in R 3.4.4 were used for downstream analysis. TCRdb processed the public reads again with the CATT caller, after which rows with matching DNA were combined. The V and J calls were determined by TCRdb, not by the authors. Across this sample there are 6,500 to 10,000 gamma-chain clones, with roughly 50% seen only once. The ten largest clones take up 1.4% of the sample.

Thymic samples were depleted of alphabeta T cells, then CD3+ TCRVdelta1+ TCRVdelta2- thymocytes were FACS-sorted. The purity of the sorted Vdelta1+ thymocytes was between 98% and 99.6%. Thymic specimens were obtained from 8 paediatric patients, aged from about 5 days to 16 months, who were undergoing corrective cardiac surgery. Thymic tissue was dispersed, and mononuclear cells were isolated on a Histopaque-1077 density gradient. For staining, the antibodies used were anti-TCRVdelta1 clone TS8.2, anti-TCRVdelta2 clone B6, anti-CD3 clone HIT3a and anti-TCRalphabeta clone IP26. Reading from cysteine to phenylalanine, the CDR3 counts 13 amino acids. Only the CDR3 portion is preserved as DNA: 39 bases, with reading frame beginning at the first base. The germline V gene provides CDR1 EGSNGY and CDR2 YDSYNSKV. V has 0 bases trimmed and J has 7 bases trimmed; junction bases matching no gene number 6.

Input material: Vdelta1+ gamma-delta thymocytes from the thymus. Taken with the paper, the label for cell subset or site translates to: FACS-sorted CD3+ TCRalphabeta- TCRVdelta1+ TCRVdelta2- thymocytes. The TCR was taken from a girl under three years old who had congenital heart surgery. This chain joins TRGV2 to TRGJ1 or TRGJ2. Because TCRdb records no J gene, it was assigned here through a match of the DNA to germline. DNA sequence: TGTGCCACCTGGGACGGGCACGACTATAAGAAACTCTTT. It translates to CATWDGHDYKKLF.